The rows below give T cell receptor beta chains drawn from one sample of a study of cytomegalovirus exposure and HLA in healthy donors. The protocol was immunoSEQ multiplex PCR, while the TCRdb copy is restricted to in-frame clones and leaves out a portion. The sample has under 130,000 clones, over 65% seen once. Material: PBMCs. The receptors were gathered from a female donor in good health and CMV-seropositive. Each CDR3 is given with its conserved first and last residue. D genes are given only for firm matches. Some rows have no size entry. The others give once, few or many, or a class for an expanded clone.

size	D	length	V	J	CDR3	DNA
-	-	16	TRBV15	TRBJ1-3	CATSPRAGPPGNTIYF	TGTGCCACCAGCCCCAGAGCGGGACCCCCTGGAAACACCATATATTTT
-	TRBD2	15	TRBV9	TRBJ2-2	CASSLAGVNTGELFF	TGTGCCAGCAGCCTAGCGGGAGTGAACACCGGGGAGCTGTTTTTT
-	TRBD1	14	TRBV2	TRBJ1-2	CASMGQGVGYGYTF	TGTGCCAGCATGGGACAGGGGGTAGGCTATGGCTACACCTTC
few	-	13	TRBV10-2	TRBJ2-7	CASSGQAIYEQYF	TGCGCCAGCAGTGGACAGGCCATCTACGAGCAGTACTTC
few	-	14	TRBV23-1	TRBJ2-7	CASEPCQGLNEQYF	TGCGCCAGCGAACCGTGTCAGGGGCTAAACGAGCAGTACTTC
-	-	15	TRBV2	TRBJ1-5	CASSDGRRGNQPQHF	TGTGCCAGCAGCGACGGGAGGAGGGGCAATCAGCCCCAGCATTTT
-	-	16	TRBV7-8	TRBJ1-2	CASSLARWGGDNGYTF	TGTGCCAGCAGCTTAGCGCGGTGGGGGGGGGACAACGGCTACACCTTC
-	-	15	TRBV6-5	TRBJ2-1	CASSYDRSSYNEQFF	TGTGCCAGCAGTTACGACAGGAGCTCCTACAATGAGCAGTTCTTC
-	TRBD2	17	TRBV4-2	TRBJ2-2	CASSQEVGRGVSGELFF	TGTGCCAGCAGCCAGGAGGTAGGGAGGGGAGTGTCCGGGGAGCTGTTTTTT
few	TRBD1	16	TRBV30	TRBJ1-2	CAWSEAGQGGFYGYTF	TGTGCCTGGAGTGAGGCAGGACAGGGAGGTTTCTATGGCTACACCTTC
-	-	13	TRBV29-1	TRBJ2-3	CSVGSTSTDTQYF	TGCAGCGTTGGATCTACCAGCACAGATACGCAGTATTTT
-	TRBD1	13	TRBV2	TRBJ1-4	CASSTGGWEKLFF	TGTGCCAGTTCGACAGGGGGTTGGGAAAAACTGTTTTTT
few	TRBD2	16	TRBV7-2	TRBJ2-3	CASSLRPAGVPDTQYF	TGTGCCAGCAGCTTACGTCCAGCGGGGGTTCCAGATACGCAGTATTTT
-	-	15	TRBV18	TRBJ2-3	CASSPPGANTDTQYF	TGTGCCAGCTCACCCCCGGGAGCTAACACAGATACGCAGTATTTT
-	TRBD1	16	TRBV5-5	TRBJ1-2	CASSLAGTGGRYGYTF	TGTGCCAGCAGCTTGGCCGGGACAGGGGGCAGGTATGGCTACACCTTC
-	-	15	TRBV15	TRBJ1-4	CATSRAWGGGEKLFF	TGTGCCACCAGCAGAGCTTGGGGCGGGGGAGAAAAACTGTTTTTT
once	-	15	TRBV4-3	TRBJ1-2	CASSQDRTALRGYTF	TGCGCCAGCAGCCAAGATCGTACAGCCCTCCGTGGCTACACCTTC
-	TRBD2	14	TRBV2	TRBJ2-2	CASKRGEETGELFF	TGTGCCAGCAAACGGGGGGAGGAAACCGGGGAGCTGTTTTTT
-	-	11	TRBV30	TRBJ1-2	CAWTGFYGYTF	TGTGCCTGGACCGGGTTTTATGGCTACACCTTC
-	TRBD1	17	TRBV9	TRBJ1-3	CASSPRGGRGLGNTIYF	TGTGCCAGCAGCCCGAGGGGGGGCAGGGGGCTTGGAAACACCATATATTTT
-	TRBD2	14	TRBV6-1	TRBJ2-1	CASSGLAGLNEQFF	TGTGCCAGCAGCGGACTAGCGGGTTTAAATGAGCAGTTCTTC
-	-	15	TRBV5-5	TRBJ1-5	CASSAREGTWQPQHF	TGTGCCAGCAGCGCAAGGGAGGGAACATGGCAGCCCCAGCATTTT
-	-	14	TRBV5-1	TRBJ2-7	CASSLDAGEGEQYF	TGCGCCAGCAGCTTGGATGCAGGGGAGGGCGAGCAGTACTTC
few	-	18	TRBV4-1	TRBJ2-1	CASSQDQSGIYSYNEQFF	TGCGCCAGCAGCCAAGATCAGTCAGGTATCTACTCCTACAATGAGCAGTTCTTC
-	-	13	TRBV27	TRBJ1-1	CASSLARNTEAFF	TGTGCCAGCAGTCTGGCCCGGAACACTGAAGCTTTCTTT
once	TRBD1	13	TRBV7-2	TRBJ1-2	CASSAQGNYGYTF	TGTGCCAGCAGCGCACAGGGGAACTATGGCTACACCTTC
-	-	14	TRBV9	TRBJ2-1	CASSVVPVYNEQFF	TGTGCCAGCAGCGTAGTGCCAGTTTACAATGAGCAGTTCTTC
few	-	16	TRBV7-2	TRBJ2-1	CASSSPSAGLGNEQFF	TGTGCCAGCAGCTCCCCCTCCGCGGGGCTAGGGAATGAGCAGTTCTTC
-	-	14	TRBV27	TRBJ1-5	CASRSLGTGQPQHF	TGTGCCAGCAGGTCCCTAGGCACAGGGCAGCCCCAGCATTTT
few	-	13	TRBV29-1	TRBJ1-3	CSVAADSGNTIYF	TGCAGCGTTGCGGCGGACTCTGGAAACACCATATATTTT
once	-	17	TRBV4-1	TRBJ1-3	CASSRGGLVGSGNTIYF	TGCGCCAGCAGCCGAGGGGGTTTAGTTGGATCTGGAAACACCATATATTTT
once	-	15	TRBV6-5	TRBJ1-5	CASSPRGGPNQPQHF	TGTGCCAGCAGTCCACGGGGAGGCCCTAATCAGCCCCAGCATTTT
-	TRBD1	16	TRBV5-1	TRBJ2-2	CASSFLDRGLAGELFF	TGCGCCAGCAGCTTTCTGGACAGGGGGCTCGCCGGGGAGCTGTTTTTT
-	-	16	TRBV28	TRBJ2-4	CASSFEGSGAKNIQYF	TGTGCCAGCAGTTTTGAGGGTAGTGGAGCCAAAAACATTCAGTACTTC
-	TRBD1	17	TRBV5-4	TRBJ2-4	CASSFRDRPLGKNIQYF	TGTGCCAGCAGCTTCCGGGACAGACCCTTGGGTAAAAACATTCAATACTTC
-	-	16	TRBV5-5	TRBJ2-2	CASSLWGGQNTGELFF	TGTGCCAGCAGCTTGTGGGGGGGCCAGAACACCGGGGAGCTGTTTTTT
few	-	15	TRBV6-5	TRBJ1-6	CASRRTLGGGSPLHF	TGTGCCAGCAGACGGACCCTCGGGGGAGGTTCACCCCTCCACTTT
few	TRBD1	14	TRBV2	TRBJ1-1	CALRDRAANTEAFF	TGTGCGCTAAGGGACAGGGCTGCGAACACTGAAGCTTTCTTT
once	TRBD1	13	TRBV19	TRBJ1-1	CASSTDRVTEAFF	TGTGCCAGTAGTACCGACAGGGTTACTGAAGCTTTCTTT
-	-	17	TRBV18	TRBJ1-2	CASSATGGVSLGYGYTF	TGTGCCAGCTCAGCAACGGGGGGGGTTTCCCTCGGGTATGGCTACACCTTC
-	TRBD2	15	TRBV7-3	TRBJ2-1	CASSLASGIYNEQFF	TGTGCCAGCAGCTTGGCTAGCGGGATATACAATGAGCAGTTCTTC
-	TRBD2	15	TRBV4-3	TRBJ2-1	CASSTGLAKFDEQFF	TGCGCCAGCAGTACGGGACTAGCGAAATTTGATGAGCAGTTCTTC
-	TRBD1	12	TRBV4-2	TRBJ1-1	CASRPGTEKAFF	TGTGCCAGCAGACCCGGGACAGAAAAAGCTTTCTTT
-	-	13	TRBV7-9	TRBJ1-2	CASSLDSYYGYTF	TGTGCCAGCAGCTTAGACAGCTACTATGGCTACACCTTC
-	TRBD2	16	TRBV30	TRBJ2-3	CAWSDTTSGITLAQYF	TGTGCCTGGAGTGATACGACTAGCGGGATTACATTGGCGCAGTATTTT
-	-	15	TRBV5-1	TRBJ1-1	CASSPGQEENTEAFF	TGCGCCAGCAGCCCTGGGCAGGAGGAGAACACTGAAGCTTTCTTT
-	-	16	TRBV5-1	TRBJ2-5	CASSLRSRDWQETQYF	TGCGCCAGCAGCTTGAGATCGCGGGATTGGCAAGAGACCCAGTACTTC